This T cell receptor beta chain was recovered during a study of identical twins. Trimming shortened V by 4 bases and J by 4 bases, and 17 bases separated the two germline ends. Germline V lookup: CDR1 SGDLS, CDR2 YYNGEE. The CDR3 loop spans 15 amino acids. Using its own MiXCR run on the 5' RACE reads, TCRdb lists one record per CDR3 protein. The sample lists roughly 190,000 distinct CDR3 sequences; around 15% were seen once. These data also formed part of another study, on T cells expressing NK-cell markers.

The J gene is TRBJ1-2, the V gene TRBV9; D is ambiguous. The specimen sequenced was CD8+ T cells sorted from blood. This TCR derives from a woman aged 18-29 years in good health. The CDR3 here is CASSPAVEGGYGYTF. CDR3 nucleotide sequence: TGTGCCAGCAGCCCCGCCGTAGAGGGCGGCTATGGCTACACCTTC.